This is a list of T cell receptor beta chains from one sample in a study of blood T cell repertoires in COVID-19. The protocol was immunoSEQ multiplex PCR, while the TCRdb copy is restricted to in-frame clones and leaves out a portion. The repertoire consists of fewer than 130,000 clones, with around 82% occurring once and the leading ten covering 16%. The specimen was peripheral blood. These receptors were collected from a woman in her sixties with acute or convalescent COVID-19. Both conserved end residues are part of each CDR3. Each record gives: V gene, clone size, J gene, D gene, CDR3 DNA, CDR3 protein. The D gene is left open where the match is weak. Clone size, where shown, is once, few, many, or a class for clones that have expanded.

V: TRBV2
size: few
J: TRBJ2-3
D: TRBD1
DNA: TGTGCCAGCGGGACAGGCCCCAGCCATCTTTCGGATACGCAGTATTTT
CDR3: CASGTGPSHLSDTQYF

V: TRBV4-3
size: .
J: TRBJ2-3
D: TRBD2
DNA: TGCGCCAGCAGCCAATCTAGCGGGGGGGCATATACGCAGTATTTT
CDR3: CASSQSSGGAYTQYF

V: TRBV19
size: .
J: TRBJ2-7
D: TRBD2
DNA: TGTGCCAGTAGTATCGGTAGCGGGGGGGCTTCTGGCGAGCAGTACTTC
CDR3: CASSIGSGGASGEQYF

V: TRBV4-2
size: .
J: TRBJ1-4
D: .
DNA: TGTGCCAGCAGCCAAGAAAGCGCGCACGTCGAAAAACTGTTTTTT
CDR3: CASSQESAHVEKLFF

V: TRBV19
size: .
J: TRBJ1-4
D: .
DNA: TGTGCCAGTAGTATGGCGGACTGGAACGAAAAACTGTTTTTT
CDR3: CASSMADWNEKLFF

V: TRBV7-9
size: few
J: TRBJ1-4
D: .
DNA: TGTGCCAGCAGCTCCGACGAATATGGGCGGGGTTGGAAACTGTTTTTT
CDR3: CASSSDEYGRGWKLFF

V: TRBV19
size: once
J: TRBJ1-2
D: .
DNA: TGTGCCACGAGACAGGCAAACTATGGCTACACCTTC
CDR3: CATRQANYGYTF

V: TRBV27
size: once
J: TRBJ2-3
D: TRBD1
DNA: TGTGCCAGCACCCAGACAGGGTTTAGCACAGATACGCAGTATTTT
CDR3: CASTQTGFSTDTQYF

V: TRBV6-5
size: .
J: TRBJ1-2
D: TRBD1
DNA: TGTGCCAGCAGTTCGGGACAGGGGAGCTATGGCTACACCTTC
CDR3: CASSSGQGSYGYTF

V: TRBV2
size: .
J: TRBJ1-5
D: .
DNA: TGTGCCAGCAGTGAAGCCCCCGAAGGAGAGCCTTATAGCAATCAGCCCCAGCATTTT
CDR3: CASSEAPEGEPYSNQPQHF

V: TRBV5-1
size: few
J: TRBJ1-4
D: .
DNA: TGCGCCAGCAGCTTGGCCGCGGGGGCAACTAATGAAAAACTGTTTTTT
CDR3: CASSLAAGATNEKLFF

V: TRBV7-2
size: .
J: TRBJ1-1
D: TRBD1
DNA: TGTGCCAGCAGCTTAGGAAGACAGGGGCGGGGAGCTTTCTTT
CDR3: CASSLGRQGRGAFF

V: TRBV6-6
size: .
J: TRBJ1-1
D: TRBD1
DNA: TGTGCCAGCAGTGAGCCGACAGGGAGAGGGACTGAAGCTTTCTTT
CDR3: CASSEPTGRGTEAFF

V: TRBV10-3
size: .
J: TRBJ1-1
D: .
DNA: TGTGCCATCAACAACGGGGGAATGAACACTGAAGCTTTCTTT
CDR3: CAINNGGMNTEAFF

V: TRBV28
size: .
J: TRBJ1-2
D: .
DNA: TGTGCCAGCAGTTTATATCCAGGTCCCTATGGCTACACCTTC
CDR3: CASSLYPGPYGYTF

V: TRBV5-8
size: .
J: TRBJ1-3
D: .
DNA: TGTGCCAGCAGCTTGGTGCGGAGCTCTGGAAACACCATATATTTT
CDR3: CASSLVRSSGNTIYF

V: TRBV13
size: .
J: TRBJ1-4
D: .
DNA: TGTGCCAGCAGCTTAGCGAGAGAAAAACTGTTTTTT
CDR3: CASSLAREKLFF

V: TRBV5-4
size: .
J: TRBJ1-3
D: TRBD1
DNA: TGTGCCAGCAGCTTGGGAGGACAGGGGCGGGGAGGAAACACCATATATTTT
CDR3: CASSLGGQGRGGNTIYF

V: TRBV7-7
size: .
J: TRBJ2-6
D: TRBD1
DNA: TGTGCCAGCAGCCCCGGGACAGGGGGCCTTGGGGCCAACGTCCTGACTTTC
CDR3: CASSPGTGGLGANVLTF

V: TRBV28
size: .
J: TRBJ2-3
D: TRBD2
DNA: TGTGCCAGCAGTTGGACTAGCGGCACAGATACGCAGTATTTT
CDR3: CASSWTSGTDTQYF

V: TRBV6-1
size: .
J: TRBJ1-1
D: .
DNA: TGTGCCAGCAGTGAAAACCGGGTGCACACTGAAGCTTTCTTT
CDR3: CASSENRVHTEAFF

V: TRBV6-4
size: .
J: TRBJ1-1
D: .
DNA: TGTGCCAGCAGGCCGGGTCTTGGGAACACTGAAGCTTTCTTT
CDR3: CASRPGLGNTEAFF

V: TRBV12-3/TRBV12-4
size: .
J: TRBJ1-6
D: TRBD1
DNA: TGTGCCAGCAGTGTCACAGGGGACTCACCCCTCCACTTT
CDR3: CASSVTGDSPLHF

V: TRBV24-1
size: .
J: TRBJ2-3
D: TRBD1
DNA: TGTGCCACCAGTGATTTGGACAGGGGGAAGTCAGATACGCAGTATTTT
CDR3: CATSDLDRGKSDTQYF

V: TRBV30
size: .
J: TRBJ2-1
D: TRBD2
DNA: TGTGCCTGGATCCCTTGGAGCGGGGGGCGGTACAATGAGCAGTTCTTC
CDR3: CAWIPWSGGRYNEQFF

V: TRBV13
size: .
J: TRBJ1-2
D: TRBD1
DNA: TGTGCCAGCAGCGGCCGGGACAGGGGGTACTCGGGCTACACCTTC
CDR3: CASSGRDRGYSGYTF

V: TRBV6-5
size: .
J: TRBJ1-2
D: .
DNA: TGTGCCAGCAGGCTACTTACAGGGATCTATGGCTACACCTTC
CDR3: CASRLLTGIYGYTF

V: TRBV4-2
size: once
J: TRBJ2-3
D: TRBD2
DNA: TGTGCCAGCAGCCAAGGGACTAGATCAGATACGCAGTATTTT
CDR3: CASSQGTRSDTQYF

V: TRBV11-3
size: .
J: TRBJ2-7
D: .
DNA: TGTGCCAGCAGCTCGACGGGTACCTACGAGCAGTACTTC
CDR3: CASSSTGTYEQYF

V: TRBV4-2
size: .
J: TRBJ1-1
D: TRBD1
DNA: TGTGCCAGCAGCCAAGTTTCAAGGGACAGTGAAGCTTTCTTT
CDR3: CASSQVSRDSEAFF

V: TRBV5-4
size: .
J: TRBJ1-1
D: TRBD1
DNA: TGTGCCAGCAGCCCGAGGACAGGGGGGGATGAAGCTTTCTTT
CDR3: CASSPRTGGDEAFF

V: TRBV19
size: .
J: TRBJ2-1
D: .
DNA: TGTGCCAGTAGTACAGGGTACAATGAGCAGTTCTTC
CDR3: CASSTGYNEQFF

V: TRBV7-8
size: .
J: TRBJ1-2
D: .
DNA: TGTGCCAGCAGCTTAAACTTCCCGAACTATGGCTACACCTTC
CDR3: CASSLNFPNYGYTF

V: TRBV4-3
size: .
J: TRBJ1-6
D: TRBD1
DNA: TGCGCCAGCAGCCCCCAAGGACAGGGCAGTTCACCCCTCCACTTT
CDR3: CASSPQGQGSSPLHF

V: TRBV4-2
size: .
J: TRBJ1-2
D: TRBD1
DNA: TGTGCCAGCAGCCAGGCCCGGGACAGCGCCTATGGCTACACCTTC
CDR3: CASSQARDSAYGYTF

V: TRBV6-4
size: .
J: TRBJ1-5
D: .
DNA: TGTGCCAGCCCCCCGTCGCCCCAGCATTTT
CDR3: CASPPSPQHF

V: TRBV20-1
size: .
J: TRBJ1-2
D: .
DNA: TGCAGTGTGCTTAGCTCCTATGGCTACACCTTC
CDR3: CSVLSSYGYTF

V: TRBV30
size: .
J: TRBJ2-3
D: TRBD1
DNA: TGTGCCTGGGGGCAGGAAGGGGCTCTCGGGACAGGAAGCACAGATACGCAGTATTTT
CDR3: CAWGQEGALGTGSTDTQYF

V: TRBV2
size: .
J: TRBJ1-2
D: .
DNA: TGTGCCAGCAGAGCCGGGATCTATGGCTACACCTTC
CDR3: CASRAGIYGYTF

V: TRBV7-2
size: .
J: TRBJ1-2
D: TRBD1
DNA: TGTGCCAGCAGCATTGGGGGGACAGGAGGATTCCCTGGCTACACCTTC
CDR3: CASSIGGTGGFPGYTF

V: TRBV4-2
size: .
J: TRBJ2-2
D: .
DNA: TGTGCCAGCAGCCAAGATGCGGGGGCGGGGGAGCTGTTTTTT
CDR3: CASSQDAGAGELFF

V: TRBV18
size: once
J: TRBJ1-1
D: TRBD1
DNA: TGTGCCAGCTCACCTCAGGGGGCACGGACTGAAGCTTTCTTT
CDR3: CASSPQGARTEAFF